The next 13 T cell receptor beta chains were all read from a single sample in a study of identical twins. TCRdb analysed the 5' RACE reads with MiXCR anew, one entry per CDR3 protein. The sample shows under 250,000 distinct CDR3 sequences, 6% to 8.5% of them seen only once. The data also belong to a second study, concerning yellow fever vaccine responses in identical twins.

Sequenced input: CD8+ T cells sorted from blood. The source of these receptors is a woman between 18 and 29 years old in good health.

In its sample, this clonotype was seen a few times. The chain combines TRBV3-1 with TRBJ2-1; 8 bases agree with TRBD2. The length of the CDR3 is 15 residues. Germline V gene sequence: CDR1 LGHDT, CDR2 YNNKEL (reference sequence). Trimming took 1 base from V and 2 from J; bases not matched to a gene: 1. The CDR3 DNA is TGTGCCAGCAGCCAAGGCGGGGGGCCCTACAATGAGCAGTTCTTC. This codes for CASSQGGGPYNEQFF.

The chain combines TRBV11-2 with TRBJ2-1; D perhaps matches TRBD1 (6 bases). V lost 5 bases and J lost 2, with 13 bases in between. The CDR3 loop spans 15 amino acids. The germline V gene encodes CDR1 SGHAT and CDR2 FQNNGV. The CDR3 coding sequence is TGTGCCAGCAGCCGGTTGGGGGCGGCCTACAATGAGCAGTTCTTC. It encodes CASSRLGAAYNEQFF. The full variable domain, completed using reference TRBV11-2 and TRBJ2-1, is EAGVAQSPRYKIIEKRQSVAFWCNPISGHATLYWYQQILGQGPKLLIQFQNNGVVDDSQLPKDRFSAERLKGVDSTLKIQPAKLEDSAVYLCASSRLGAAYNEQFFGPGTRLTVL.

This clonotype was seen only a few times. DNA for the CDR3: TGTGCCAGCAGCTTAAGAGGGGGCGCGGAGACCCAGTACTTC. As protein: CASSLRGGAETQYF. The chain carries TRBV13 and TRBJ2-5; 7 nucleotides line up with TRBD1. V gave up 2 bases and J gave up 5 bases; unmatched junction bases: 5. Germline V gene sequence: CDR1 PRHDT, CDR2 FYEKMQ (reference sequence). The CDR3 is made up of 14 amino acids.

V gene TRBV23-1 combines with J gene TRBJ1-1; tentatively, D is TRBD1 (6 bases). TRBV23-1 is known as an ORF, though its function is uncertain. CDR3 length: 15 residues. The germline V and J ends were trimmed by 4 bases and 0 bases, with 12 bases remaining between them. DNA of the CDR3: TGCGCCAGCAGTCCCCGGGACAAAATGAACACTGAAGCTTTCTTT. It encodes CASSPRDKMNTEAFF.

The V gene is TRBV7-9, the J gene TRBJ2-2; unclear D gene. Trimming took 5 bases from V and 0 from J, leaving 16 bases between them. The CDR3 covers 17 residues. CDR1 and CDR2 (germline): SEHNR, FQNEAQ (reference sequence). As DNA, the CDR3 is TGTGCCAGCAGCAAATCGGGTGGGCGCGCGAACACCGGGGAGCTGTTTTTT. It yields the protein CASSKSGGRANTGELFF.

This clonotype showed up many times. The chain joins TRBV10-3 to TRBJ2-1; a weak D match, TRBD1 (6 bases). The CDR3 consists of 12 residues. V gave up 10 bases and J gave up 0 bases, with 7 bases separating them. Germline V gene lookup returns CDR1 ENHRY and CDR2 SYGVKD. CDR3: CATTGSYNEQFF. CDR3 DNA sequence: TGTGCCACGACAGGCTCCTACAATGAGCAGTTCTTC.

The chain employs TRBV27 and TRBJ2-7, with 11 bases fitting TRBD2. Germline V gene lookup returns CDR1 MNHEY and CDR2 SMNVEV (reference sequence). There are 16 residues in the CDR3. V lost 2 bases to trimming and J lost 2 bases; unmatched junction nucleotides: 5. The CDR3 reads CASSLVASGGTYEQYF. The CDR3 DNA reads TGTGCCAGCAGTTTAGTGGCTAGCGGGGGGACCTACGAGCAGTACTTC.

This clonotype was recorded at least ten times. J is TRBJ2-7 and V is TRBV7-9, with D maybe TRBD1 (6 bases). This CDR3 has 15 residues. Deletions cut 0 bases from V and 6 bases from J, with 15 bases between. The germline gives CDR1 SEHNR, CDR2 FQNEAQ (reference sequence). This CDR3 reads CASSLAGGLRSEQYF. For the CDR3, the DNA is TGTGCCAGCAGCTTAGCAGGGGGTTTAAGATCCGAGCAGTACTTC.

This clonotype was detected a few times. The chain has TRBV5-6 and TRBJ2-1, with 9 bases lining up with TRBD1. CDR1 is SGHDT, CDR2 YYEEEE, per germline. The CDR3 extends over 16 amino acids. Germline trimming cut 0 bases from V and 3 bases from J; bases unmatched to any gene: 4. This CDR3 is CASSLVGQGIYNEQFF. CDR3 bases: TGTGCCAGCAGCTTGGTCGGACAGGGGATCTACAATGAGCAGTTCTTC.

The rearrangement uses TRBV20-1 and TRBJ2-1; no clear D gene. The V and J ends lost 1 base and 4 bases respectively, with 17 bases between them. CDR1 is DFQATT, CDR2 SNEGSKA, per germline (reference sequence). CDR3 length: 16 residues. CDR3 DNA: TGCAGTGCTAGAGGGAGCGAAAGCCGAATATACAATGAGCAGTTCTTC. This codes for CSARGSESRIYNEQFF.

This clonotype occurred many times. The chain has TRBV12-3 or TRBV12-4 and TRBJ2-3, with D hard to call. Trimming removed 3 bases from V and 2 bases from J, with 15 bases in between. CDR3 length: 16 amino acids. The CDR3: CASSLVPDPDTDTQYF. CDR3 DNA sequence: TGTGCCAGCAGTTTGGTGCCGGACCCCGACACAGATACGCAGTATTTT.

Only a few counts were recorded for this clonotype. The chain recombines TRBV12-3 or TRBV12-4 with TRBJ2-5; a possible D gene is TRBD1 (6 bases). CDR3 length: 12 amino acids. Trimming removed 6 bases at V and 5 bases at J, with 10 bases between. The DNA for the CDR3 is TGTGCCAGCAGACAGGGTTGGGAGACCCAGTACTTC. Amino acids: CASRQGWETQYF.

This chain links TRBV3-1 with TRBJ2-6; perhaps TRBD2 as D (5 bases). The germline V gene has CDR1 LGHDT and CDR2 YNNKEL (reference sequence). Trimming shortened V by 4 bases and J by 3 bases, and 22 bases separated the two germline ends. The CDR3 covers 19 residues. Written as DNA, the CDR3 is TGTGCCAGCAGCCTCCGAAGGACGGGCCATGCGGGTGGGGCCAACGTCCTGACTTTC. As protein: CASSLRRTGHAGGANVLTF.